This TCR beta chain was sequenced in a study of T cells in Graves' hyperthyroidism and ophthalmopathy. Turning to the study itself: Once the initial diagnosis was made, peripheral blood was obtained before any treatment.

This clonotype was detected ten times or more. Its antigen is unidentified. No ophthalmopathy progression within 18 months constituted stable Graves' hyperthyroidism. Researchers barred patients who had uncontrolled infection, other autoimmune disease, pregnancy or lactation. Researchers took RNA transcripts and amplified the TCR beta CDR3 regions from them. The HTBI primer set drove a first-round RT-PCR of the TCR CDR3. A single record per CDR3 protein comes from TCRdb applying MiXCR to the multiplex PCR reads. The data contain around 300,000 distinct CDR3 sequences, about an eighth of them singletons. General study results and limits: Appearing also in blood were most of the thyroid clonotypes expanded above 0.001.

The sample consisted of blood. The origin of this receptor is a woman in her thirties or forties with Graves' hyperthyroidism.

This CDR3 reads CASSQDLMGSATNEKLFF. The CDR3, as DNA: TGTGCCAGCAGCCAAGATCTCATGGGGTCCGCAACTAATGAAAAACTGTTTTTT. The chain uses TRBV4-2 and TRBJ1-4; D gene unclear. This CDR3 comprises 18 residues. Germline lookup yields CDR1 LGHNA and CDR2 YNFKEQ. Trimming took off 0 bases at V and 0 bases at J, with 14 bases between the two ends.